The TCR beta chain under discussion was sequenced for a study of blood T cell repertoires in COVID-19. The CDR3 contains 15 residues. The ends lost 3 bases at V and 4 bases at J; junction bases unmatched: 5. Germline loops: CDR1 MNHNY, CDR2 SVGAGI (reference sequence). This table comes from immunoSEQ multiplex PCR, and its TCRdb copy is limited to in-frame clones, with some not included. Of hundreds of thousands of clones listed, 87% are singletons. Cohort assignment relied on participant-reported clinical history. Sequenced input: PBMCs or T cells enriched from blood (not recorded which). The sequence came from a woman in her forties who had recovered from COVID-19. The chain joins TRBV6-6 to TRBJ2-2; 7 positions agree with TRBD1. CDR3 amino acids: CASSYRRTGTGELFF. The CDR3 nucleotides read TGTGCCAGCAGTTATCGGAGGACAGGCACCGGGGAGCTGTTTTTT.